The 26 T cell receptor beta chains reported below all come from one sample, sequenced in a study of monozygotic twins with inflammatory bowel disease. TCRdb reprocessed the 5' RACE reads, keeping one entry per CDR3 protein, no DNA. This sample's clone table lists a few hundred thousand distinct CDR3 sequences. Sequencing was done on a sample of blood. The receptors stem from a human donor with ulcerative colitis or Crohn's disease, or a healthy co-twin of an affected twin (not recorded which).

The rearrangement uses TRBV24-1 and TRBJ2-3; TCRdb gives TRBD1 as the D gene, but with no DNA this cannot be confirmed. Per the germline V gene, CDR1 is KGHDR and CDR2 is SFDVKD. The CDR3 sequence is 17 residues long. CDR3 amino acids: CATSDPGDIASTDTQYF.

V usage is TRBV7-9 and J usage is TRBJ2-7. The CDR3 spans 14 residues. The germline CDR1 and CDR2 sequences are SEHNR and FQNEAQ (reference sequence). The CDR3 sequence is CASSRTRELYEQYF.

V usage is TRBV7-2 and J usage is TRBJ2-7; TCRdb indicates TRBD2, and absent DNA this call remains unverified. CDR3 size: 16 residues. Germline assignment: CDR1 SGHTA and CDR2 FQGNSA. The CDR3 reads CASSPGLAGGRDEQYF. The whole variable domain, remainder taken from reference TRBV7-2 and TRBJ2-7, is GAGVSQSPSNKVTEKGKDVELRCDPISGHTALYWYRQSLGQGLEFLIYFQGNSAPDKSGLPSDRFSAERTGGSVSTLTIQRTQQEDSAVYLCASSPGLAGGRDEQYFGPGTRLTVT.

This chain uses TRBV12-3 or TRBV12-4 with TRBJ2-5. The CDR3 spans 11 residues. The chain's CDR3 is CASRVVETQYF.

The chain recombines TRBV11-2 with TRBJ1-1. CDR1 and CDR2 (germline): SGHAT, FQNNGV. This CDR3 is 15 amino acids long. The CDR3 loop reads CASSLDPSLNTEAFF.

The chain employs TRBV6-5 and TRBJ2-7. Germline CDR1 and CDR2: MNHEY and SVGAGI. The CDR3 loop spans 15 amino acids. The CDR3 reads CASSYSSLSSYEQYF.

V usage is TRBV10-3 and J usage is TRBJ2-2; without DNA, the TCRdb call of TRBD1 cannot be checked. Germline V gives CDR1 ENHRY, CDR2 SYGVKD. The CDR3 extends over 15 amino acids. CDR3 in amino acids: CAISERDLITGELFF.

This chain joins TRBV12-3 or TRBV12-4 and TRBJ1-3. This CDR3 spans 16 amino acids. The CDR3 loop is CASSGLSGVRGNTIYF.

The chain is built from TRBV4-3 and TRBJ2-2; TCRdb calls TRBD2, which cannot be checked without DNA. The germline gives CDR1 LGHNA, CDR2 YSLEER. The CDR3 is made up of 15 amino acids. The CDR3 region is CASSQGPAGPGELFF.

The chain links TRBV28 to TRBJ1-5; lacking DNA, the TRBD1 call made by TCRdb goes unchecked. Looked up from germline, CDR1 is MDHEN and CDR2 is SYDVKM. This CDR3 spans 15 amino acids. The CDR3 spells CASSPPGRGHQPQHF. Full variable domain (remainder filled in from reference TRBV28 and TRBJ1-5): DVKVTQSSRYLVKRTGEKVFLECVQDMDHENMFWYRQDPGLGLRLIYFSYDVKMKEKGDIPEGYSVSREKKERFSLILESASTNQTSMYLCASSPPGRGHQPQHFGDGTRLSIL.

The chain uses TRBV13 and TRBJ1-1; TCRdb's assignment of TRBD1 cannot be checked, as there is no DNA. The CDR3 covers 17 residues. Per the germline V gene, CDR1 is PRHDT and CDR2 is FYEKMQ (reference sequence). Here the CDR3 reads CASSLVPDREVNTEAFF.

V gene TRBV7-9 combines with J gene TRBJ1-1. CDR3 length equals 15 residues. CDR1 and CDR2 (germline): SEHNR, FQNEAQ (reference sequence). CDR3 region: CASSSKRTPNTEAFF.

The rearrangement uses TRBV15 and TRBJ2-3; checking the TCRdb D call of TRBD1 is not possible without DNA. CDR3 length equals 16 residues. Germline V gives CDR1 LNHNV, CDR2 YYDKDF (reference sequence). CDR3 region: CATRARGGGTTDTQYF. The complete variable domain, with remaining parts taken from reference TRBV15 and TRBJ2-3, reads DAMVIQNPRYQVTQFGKPVTLSCSQTLNHNVMYWYQQKSSQAPKLLFHYYDKDFNNEADTPDNFQSRRPNTSFCFLDIRSPGLGDTAMYLCATRARGGGTTDTQYFGPGTRLTVL.

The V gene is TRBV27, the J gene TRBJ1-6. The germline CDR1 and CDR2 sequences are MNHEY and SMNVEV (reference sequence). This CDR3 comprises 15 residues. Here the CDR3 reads CASRPYEKMNSPLHF.

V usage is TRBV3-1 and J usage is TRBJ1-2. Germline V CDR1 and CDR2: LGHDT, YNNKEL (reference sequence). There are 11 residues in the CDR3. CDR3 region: CASSPGSGYTF.

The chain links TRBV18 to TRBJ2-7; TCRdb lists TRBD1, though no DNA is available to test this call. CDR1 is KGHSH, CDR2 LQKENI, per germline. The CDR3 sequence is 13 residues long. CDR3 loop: CASLDGQGMRQYF.

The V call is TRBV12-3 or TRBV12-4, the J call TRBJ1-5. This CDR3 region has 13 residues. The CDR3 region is CASSIQRYQPQHF.

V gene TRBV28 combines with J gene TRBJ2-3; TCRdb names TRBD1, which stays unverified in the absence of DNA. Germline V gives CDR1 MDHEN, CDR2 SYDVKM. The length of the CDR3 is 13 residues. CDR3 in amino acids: CASTLGGTDTQYF.

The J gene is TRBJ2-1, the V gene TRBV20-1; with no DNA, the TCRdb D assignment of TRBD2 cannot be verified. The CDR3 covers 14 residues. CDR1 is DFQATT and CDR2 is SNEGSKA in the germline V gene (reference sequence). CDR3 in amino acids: CSARDQRGYNEQFF.

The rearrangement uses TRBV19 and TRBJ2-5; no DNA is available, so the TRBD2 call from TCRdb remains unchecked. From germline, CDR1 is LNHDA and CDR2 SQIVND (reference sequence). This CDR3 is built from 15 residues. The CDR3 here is CASSTRLAGSETQYF.

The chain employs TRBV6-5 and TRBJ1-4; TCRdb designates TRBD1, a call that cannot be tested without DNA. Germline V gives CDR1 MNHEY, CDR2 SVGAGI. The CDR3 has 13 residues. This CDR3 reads CASRRQSLNELFF.

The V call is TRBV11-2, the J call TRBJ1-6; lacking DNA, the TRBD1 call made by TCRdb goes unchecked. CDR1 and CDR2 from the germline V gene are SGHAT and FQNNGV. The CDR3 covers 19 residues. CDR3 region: CASSSQLAGYRGPNSPLHF.

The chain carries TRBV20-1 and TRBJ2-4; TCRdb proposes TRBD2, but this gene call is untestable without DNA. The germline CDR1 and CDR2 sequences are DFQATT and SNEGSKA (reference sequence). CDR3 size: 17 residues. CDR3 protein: CSAEWGGPPLAKNIQYF.

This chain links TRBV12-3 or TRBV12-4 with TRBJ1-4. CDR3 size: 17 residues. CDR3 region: CASSKRQTRATNEKLFF.

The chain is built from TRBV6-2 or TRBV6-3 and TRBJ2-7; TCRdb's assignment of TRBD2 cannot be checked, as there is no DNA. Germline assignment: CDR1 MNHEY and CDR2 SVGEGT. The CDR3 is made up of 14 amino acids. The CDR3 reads CASSRAGPDGKQYF.

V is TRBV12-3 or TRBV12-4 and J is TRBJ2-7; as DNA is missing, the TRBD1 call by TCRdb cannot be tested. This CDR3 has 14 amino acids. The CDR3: CASSFDRPSYEQYF.